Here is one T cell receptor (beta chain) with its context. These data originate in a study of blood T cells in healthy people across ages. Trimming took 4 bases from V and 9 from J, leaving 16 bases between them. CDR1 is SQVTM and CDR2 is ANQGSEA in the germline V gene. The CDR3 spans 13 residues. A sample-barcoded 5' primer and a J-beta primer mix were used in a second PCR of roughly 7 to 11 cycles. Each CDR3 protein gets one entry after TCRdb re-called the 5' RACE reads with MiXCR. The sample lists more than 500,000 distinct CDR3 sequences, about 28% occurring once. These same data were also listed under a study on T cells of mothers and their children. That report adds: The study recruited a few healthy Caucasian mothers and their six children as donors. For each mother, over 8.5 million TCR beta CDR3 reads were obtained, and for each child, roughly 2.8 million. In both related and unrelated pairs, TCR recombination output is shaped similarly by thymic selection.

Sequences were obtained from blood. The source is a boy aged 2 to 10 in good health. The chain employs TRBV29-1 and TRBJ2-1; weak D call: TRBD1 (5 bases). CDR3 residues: CSVGRVSWGEQFF. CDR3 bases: TGCAGCGTTGGCAGGGTTTCATGGGGTGAGCAGTTCTTC.